The 22 T cell receptor beta chains below were found in one sample sequenced in a study of blood T cell repertoires in COVID-19. Only in-frame clones appear in the TCRdb table, and some are missing; sequencing was by immunoSEQ multiplex PCR. Of 150,000 to 200,000 clones in the sample, around 84% were seen once. Material for sequencing was PBMCs or T cells enriched from blood (not recorded which). The receptors originated from a man aged 40-49 years who had recovered from COVID-19.

This clone has more than one count but fewer than ten. This chain connects TRBV11-1 to TRBJ1-2; 7 positions match TRBD1. Looked up from germline, CDR1 is SGHAT and CDR2 is FQDESV (reference sequence). J was trimmed by 4 bases and V by 5 bases; bases with no gene match: 4. The CDR3 covers 13 residues. DNA for the CDR3: TGTGCCAGCAGCCCCCAGGGGGTCTATGGCTACACCTTC. Protein sequence: CASSPQGVYGYTF.

The chain carries TRBV5-4 and TRBJ2-6; 7 bases align to TRBD1. Per the germline V gene, CDR1 is SGHNT and CDR2 is YYREEE (reference sequence). The CDR3 has 20 amino acids. V shed 4 bases, J shed 0 bases, and the junction held 16 bases outside the gene matches. The CDR3 loop reads CASSPGWQGETLSGANVLTF. The CDR3 DNA follows: TGTGCCAGCAGCCCCGGCTGGCAGGGGGAAACTCTCTCTGGGGCCAACGTCCTGACTTTC. The entire variable domain, with the rest obtained from reference TRBV5-4 and TRBJ2-6, is as follows: ETGVTQSPTHLIKTRGQQVTLRCSSQSGHNTVSWYQQALGQGPQFIFQYYREEENGRGNFPPRFSGLQFPNYSSELNVNALELDDSALYLCASSPGWQGETLSGANVLTFGAGSRLTVL.

As concerns this clone: The sample contains more than one DNA sequence encoding this CDR3. The CDR3 spells CASSPLAGGADTQYF. CDR3 DNA: TGTGCCAGCAGCCCCCTAGCGGGGGGGGCAGATACGCAGTATTTT. This sequence joins TRBV3-1 (or the pseudogene TRBV3-2) and TRBJ2-3; 12 bases are shared with TRBD2. There are 15 residues in the CDR3. Germline V gene data show CDR1 as LGHDT and CDR2 as YNNKEL (reference sequence). V lost 4 bases to trimming and J lost 4 bases; unmatched junction nucleotides: 3.

The chain couples TRBV12-5 to TRBJ1-3; no reliable D call. The CDR3 sequence is 15 residues long. V gave up 2 bases and J gave up 0 bases, with 8 bases separating them. Germline V gene sequence: CDR1 LGHNT, CDR2 FRNRAP. CDR3 nucleotide sequence: TGTGCTAGTGGTTTGCAGGCGTACTCTGGAAACACCATATATTTT. Amino acid sequence: CASGLQAYSGNTIYF.

This chain connects TRBV6-6 to TRBJ1-6; the D is unclear. Trimming shortened V by 3 bases and J by 5 bases, and 14 bases separated the two germline ends. The CDR3 loop spans 16 amino acids. Germline V gene lookup returns CDR1 MNHNY and CDR2 SVGAGI (reference sequence). CDR3 protein: CASSYRPAGDNSPLHF. CDR3 nucleotides: TGTGCCAGCAGTTATCGCCCGGCAGGCGATAATTCACCCCTCCACTTT.

The chain joins TRBV30 to TRBJ2-3, with 7 bases fitting TRBD2. Per the germline V gene, CDR1 is GTSNPN and CDR2 is SVGIG (reference sequence). This CDR3 contains 15 residues. V gave up 0 bases and J gave up 2 bases; unmatched junction bases: 5. CDR3 sequence: CAWSVGGGFTDTQYF. The CDR3 DNA follows: TGTGCCTGGAGTGTCGGGGGAGGGTTCACAGATACGCAGTATTTT. Full variable domain (rest looked up from reference TRBV30 and TRBJ2-3): SQTIHQWPATLVQPVGSPLSLECTVEGTSNPNLYWYRQAAGRGLQLLFYSVGIGQISSEVPQNLSASRPQDRQFILSSKKLLLSDSGFYLCAWSVGGGFTDTQYFGPGTRLTVL.

The genes are TRBV9 and TRBJ1-1, with 7 bases aligning to TRBD1. V shed 4 bases, J shed 0 bases, and the junction held 6 bases outside the gene matches. Germline CDR1 and CDR2: SGDLS and YYNGEE. The CDR3 consists of 15 residues. The CDR3 loop is CASSKGDSLNTEAFF. The CDR3, as DNA: TGTGCCAGCAGCAAGGGGGACAGCTTGAACACTGAAGCTTTCTTT. Complete variable domain (other parts from reference TRBV9 and TRBJ1-1): DSGVTQTPKHLITATGQRVTLRCSPRSGDLSVYWYQQSLDQGLQFLIQYYNGEERAKGNILERFSAQQFPDLHSELNLSSLELGDSALYFCASSKGDSLNTEAFFGQGTRLTVV.

The table lists this clone with a count of one. The chain uses TRBV27 and TRBJ1-4, with D tentatively TRBD1 (5 bases). In germline, CDR1 is MNHEY, CDR2 SMNVEV (reference sequence). The CDR3 length is 15 residues. Trimming removed 0 bases from V and 8 bases from J, with 13 bases in between. The CDR3 region has the DNA TGTGCCAGCAGTTTATCGTTCGTAGGGGAAGAAAAACTGTTTTTT. Its translation is CASSLSFVGEEKLFF. The whole variable domain, filled in from reference TRBV27 and TRBJ1-4, reads EAQVTQNPRYLITVTGKKLTVTCSQNMNHEYMSWYRQDPGLGLRQIYYSMNVEVTDKGDVPEGYKVSRKEKRNFPLILESPSPNQTSLYFCASSLSFVGEEKLFFGSGTQLSVL.

This chain joins TRBV18 and TRBJ2-2, with TRBD2 as a possible D gene (7 bases). V dropped 0 bases and J dropped 3 bases, with 11 bases sitting between them. Germline V gene sequence: CDR1 KGHSH, CDR2 LQKENI. This CDR3 is 16 amino acids long. In DNA form, the CDR3 reads TGTGCCAGCTCACCACCCGGGGGGCGAGACACCGGGGAGCTGTTTTTT. It yields the protein CASSPPGGRDTGELFF.

This chain connects TRBV24-1 to TRBJ1-6; TRBD1 might be the D (6 bases). CDR1 KGHDR and CDR2 SFDVKD come from the germline V gene. V gave up 4 bases and J gave up 6 bases, with 9 bases separating them. CDR3 length: 14 residues. The CDR3 DNA reads as TGTGCCACCAGTGAATCAGGGGCTAATTCACCCCTCCACTTT. Its translation is CATSESGANSPLHF.

The CDR3 region has the DNA TGTGCCAGCAGCCAAGATAAGCGGGGGGGCACAGATACGCAGTATTTT. Protein: CASSQDKRGGTDTQYF. The rearrangement uses TRBV3-1 (or the pseudogene TRBV3-2) and TRBJ2-3; the match to TRBD2 covers 9 bases. V lost 0 bases to trimming and J lost 1 base; unmatched junction nucleotides: 2. Germline CDR1 is LGHDT and CDR2 is YNNKEL (reference sequence). This CDR3 region has 16 residues.

As DNA, the CDR3 is TGTGCCAGCAGCCCCCCCATGGGGGAGCTGTTTTTT. This encodes CASSPPMGELFF. J is TRBJ2-2 and V is TRBV7-3; D is ambiguous. V dropped 5 bases and J dropped 8 bases, with 9 bases sitting between them. This CDR3 spans 12 amino acids. The germline V gene encodes CDR1 SGHTA and CDR2 FQGTGA.

The J gene is TRBJ2-7, the V gene TRBV10-3; possible D gene TRBD2, 6 bases. V was clipped by 6 bases and J by 3 bases, with 15 bases between them. Germline CDR1 is ENHRY and CDR2 is SYGVKD. The CDR3 runs to 14 residues. The CDR3 DNA follows: TGTGCCATCAGCGACATTAGCGGTCGCTACGAGCAGTACTTC. This sequence encodes CAISDISGRYEQYF.

This chain connects TRBV30 to TRBJ1-1; TRBD1 matches 11 bases. CDR3 size: 14 residues. The junction had 2 bases not matched to a gene; V was cut back by 1 base and J by 4 bases. CDR1 is GTSNPN and CDR2 is SVGIG in the germline V gene (reference sequence). The DNA for the CDR3 is TGTGCCTGGAGTGCCGGGACAGGGGGCACTGAAGCTTTCTTT. Protein product: CAWSAGTGGTEAFF.

The chain recombines TRBV2 with TRBJ2-5; D perhaps matches TRBD1 (5 bases). Germline-derived CDR1 and CDR2 are SNHLY and FYNNEI. V lost 4 bases and J lost 2, with 14 bases in between. The length of the CDR3 is 15 residues. As DNA, the CDR3 is TGTGCCAGCAGTGGACCCGACAGCCTTCAAGAGACCCAGTACTTC. This sequence encodes CASSGPDSLQETQYF.

The V and J genes are TRBV2 and TRBJ2-5, with D possibly TRBD2 on 6 matching bases. The V gene lost 7 bases and the J gene lost 1 base, with 13 bases spanning the gap. Looked up from germline, CDR1 is SNHLY and CDR2 is FYNNEI. This CDR3 is 14 amino acids long. Written as DNA, the CDR3 is TGTGCCAGCACCTATGGGACTGGCCAAGAGACCCAGTACTTC. Encoded protein: CASTYGTGQETQYF.

In this sample, this clone turned up a few times. This CDR3 reads CASILVGGTSQETQYF. Here the CDR3 DNA reads TGTGCCAGCATCCTAGTGGGTGGGACTTCACAAGAGACCCAGTACTTC. The chain recombines TRBV2 with TRBJ2-5, with a tentative D call TRBD2 (6 bases). The germline CDR1 and CDR2 sequences are SNHLY and FYNNEI. The CDR3 has 16 residues. V lost 7 bases, J lost 2 bases, and 20 bases lay in between.

V gene TRBV14 combines with J gene TRBJ1-2; 8 bases are shared with TRBD1. With 0 bases clipped from V and 4 bases from J, the junction kept 10 bases outside the gene matches. Germline CDR1 is SGHDN and CDR2 is FVKESK. CDR3 length: 17 residues. Written as DNA, the CDR3 is TGTGCCAGCAGCCAAGATACTGCGCAGGGGGCTATCTATGGCTACACCTTC. It translates to CASSQDTAQGAIYGYTF.

This clone was observed a few times. The DNA of the CDR3 is TGTGCCAGCAGTTACTCGCTCGGGTCTCATGGCTACACCTTC. It yields the protein CASSYSLGSHGYTF. The chain combines TRBV6-5 with TRBJ1-2; no clear D gene. Germline V gene lookup returns CDR1 MNHEY and CDR2 SVGAGI. V was shortened by 0 bases and J by 6 bases, with 11 bases between the two germline ends. This CDR3 comprises 14 residues.

The chain uses TRBV5-1 and TRBJ1-4; 11 bases map to TRBD1. Germline CDR1 reads SGHRS; CDR2 reads YFSETQ. V shed 0 bases, J shed 7 bases, and the junction held 5 bases outside the gene matches. The CDR3 is 16 amino acids. The CDR3 spells CASSLAGQGAGEKLFF. The CDR3 DNA sequence: TGCGCCAGCAGCTTGGCCGGACAGGGGGCGGGTGAAAAACTGTTTTTT.

The chain recombines TRBV9 with TRBJ1-2, with D perhaps matching TRBD1 (5 bases). This CDR3 is built from 18 residues. In germline, CDR1 is SGDLS, CDR2 YYNGEE. V was clipped by 0 bases and J by 2 bases, with 20 bases between them. CDR3 residues: CASSVERLSGDGNYGYTF. CDR3 DNA sequence: TGTGCCAGCAGCGTAGAAAGGTTGAGCGGGGACGGAAACTATGGCTACACCTTC.

The table lists this clone with a few counts. The V gene is TRBV10-3, the J gene TRBJ1-4, with 10 nucleotides matching TRBD1. This CDR3 region has 15 residues. CDR1 and CDR2 (germline): ENHRY, SYGVKD. The ends lost 3 bases at V and 7 bases at J; junction bases unmatched: 5. CDR3 bases: TGTGCCATCAGTGATTCAAGGACAGGGGGTGAAAAACTGTTTTTT. As protein: CAISDSRTGGEKLFF.